This TCR beta chain came from a study of blood T cells in healthy people across ages. Primed by a sample-barcoded 5' primer and a J-beta primer mix, a second PCR proceeded for about 6 to 12 cycles. Via MiXCR, TCRdb re-called the 5' RACE reads, giving one row per CDR3 protein. This repertoire shows about 930,000 distinct CDR3 sequences, 29% found once; its top ten account for 9.5% to 13%. This CDR3 contains 14 residues. The V segment lost 0 bases and the J segment 7 bases; nucleotides outside the gene matches: 8. CDR1 and CDR2 from the germline V gene are SQVTM and ANQGSEA. Separately, the same data were catalogued under a study of T cells of mothers and their children.

The specimen was blood. This chain uses TRBV29-1 with TRBJ1-1, with 7 nucleotides matching TRBD1. This TCR came from a woman between 40 and 55 years old in good health. CDR3 protein: CSVEDTDREGEAFF. Written as DNA, the CDR3 is TGCAGCGTTGAAGACACCGACAGGGAGGGTGAAGCTTTCTTT.